This T cell receptor beta chain is from a study of blood T cell repertoires in COVID-19 (TCRdb year 2020). With respect to the entire study: Samples covering the acute and convalescent phases of COVID-19 were provided by collaborators in the United States, Italy and Spain. HLA class I and class II types, where available, came from metadata supplied by the sample provider rather than from assay-based typing. Deeply sampled blood TCRbeta repertoires from subjects exposed to, actively infected with, or recovered from COVID-19 were included in the dataset. Samples were obtained from the ongoing ImmuneRACE study (first 160 participants) and from some 1,200 subjects provided by 6 global collaborators. A de-identified subject ID, COVID-19 status, age in years and sex were almost always included in the sample metadata. The repertoires were released in a freely available public database intended as a resource for research on the immune response to SARS-CoV-2. The prospective study material was composed of cDNA or gDNA derived from T cells, B-cell-depleted T cells, or PBMCs.

The collaborating institutions used their own protocols to collect whole blood in K2EDTA tubes. For TCRbeta analysis, collaborator samples were shipped as frozen whole blood, as isolated PBMCs, or as DNA extracted from either sample type. The CDR3 holds 16 amino acids from the cysteine to the phenylalanine. Solely the CDR3 DNA is kept, with 48 bases framed from the first base. Trimming leaves V shorter by 4 bases and J shorter by 4 bases, with the junction holding 10 bases beyond the gene matches. CDR1 and CDR2 are read off the germline V gene as KGHSH and LQKENI. General findings and caveats noted by the study authors: The amount of clinical and demographic metadata varied by source and participant and was provided uncurated.

TCRbeta CDR3 regions were amplified from genomic DNA using the immunoSEQ Assay, a bias-controlled multiplex PCR. Regarding the original processing steps: Nucleated cell counts per sample were estimated from amplification of reference gene primers within the assay. Sequence reads were collapsed and filtered to measure the absolute abundance of every unique TCRbeta CDR3 rearrangement. Productive Simpson clonality was computed per sample as the square root of Simpson's diversity index over productive rearrangements. TCRdb took this table from immuneACCESS and kept in-frame rearrangements with V and J called. Such tables lack part of the clones; where checked against another copy, unresolved V genes explain under half of the gap, and the rest is unexplained. The V and J calls and clone size come from that table; D and trimming were worked out from the DNA. The sample yields about 140,000 clones; about 85% were counted once. The top ten hold 2.6% of the sample.

As to this clone: This receptor's antigen is unknown. No quality values exist for individual bases; no much larger clone is one base distant.

This chain is built from TRBV18 and TRBJ1-2; 9 bases in the middle match TRBD1. This TCR derives from a human donor with acute or convalescent COVID-19. The donor label of this sample is uncertain. Sample: peripheral blood. CDR3 loop: CASSLGQGPNLYGYTF. The nucleotides are TGTGCCAGCTCACTAGGACAGGGGCCCAACCTCTATGGCTACACCTTC.